The T cell receptor beta chain under discussion was sequenced for a study of T cell repertoires in cytomegalovirus infection. MiXCR, run by TCRdb on the reads, gives a single entry per CDR3 protein. The sample carries roughly 600,000 distinct CDR3 sequences, roughly 24% recorded once. This clonotype was recorded many times. V shed 2 bases, J shed 7 bases, and the junction held 7 bases outside the gene matches. The germline V gene has CDR1 SGHVS and CDR2 FQNEAQ. This CDR3 comprises 15 residues. The V and J genes are TRBV7-8 and TRBJ1-1; 10 bases map to TRBD1. The sample comprised CD8+ T cells from PBMCs. The receptor comes from a human donor in good health (CMV status not recorded). Some clones in this sample may be carry-over from other donors' samples. CDR3 bases: TGTGCCAGCAGCTTAAAGGGACAGGGGTACGTTGAAGCTTTCTTT. Amino acid sequence: CASSLKGQGYVEAFF.